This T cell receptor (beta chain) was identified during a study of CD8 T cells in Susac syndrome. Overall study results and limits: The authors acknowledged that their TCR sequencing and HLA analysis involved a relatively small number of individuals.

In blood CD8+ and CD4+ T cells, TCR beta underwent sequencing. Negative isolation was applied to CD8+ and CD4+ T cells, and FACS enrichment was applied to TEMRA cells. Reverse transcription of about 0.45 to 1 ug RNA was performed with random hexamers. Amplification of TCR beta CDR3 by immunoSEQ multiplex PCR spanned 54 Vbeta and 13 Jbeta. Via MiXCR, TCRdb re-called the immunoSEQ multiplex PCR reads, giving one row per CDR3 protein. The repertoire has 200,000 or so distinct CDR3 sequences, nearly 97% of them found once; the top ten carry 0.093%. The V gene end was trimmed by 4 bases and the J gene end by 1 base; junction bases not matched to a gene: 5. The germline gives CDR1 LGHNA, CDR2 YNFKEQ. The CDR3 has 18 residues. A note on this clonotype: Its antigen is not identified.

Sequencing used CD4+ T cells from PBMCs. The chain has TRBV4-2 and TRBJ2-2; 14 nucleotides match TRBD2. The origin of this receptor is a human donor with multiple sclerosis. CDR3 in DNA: TGTGCCAGCAGCCCCGGGACTAGCGGGGGCCTGAACACCGGGGAGCTGTTTTTT. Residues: CASSPGTSGGLNTGELFF.